This T cell receptor (beta chain) was obtained from a study of cytomegalovirus exposure and HLA in healthy donors. Study-wide results and caveats: For most TCR sequences rarity was the rule, although some public TCRs occurred in many donors. TCR beta V- and J-gene trimming was later associated with a missense DCLRE1C variant.

About this clone: The antigen is unknown.

Both 60 Vbeta primers and 13 Jbeta primers went into the PCR. Produced via immunoSEQ multiplex PCR; TCRdb's table is partial and in-frame only. The sample lists 80,000 to 130,000 clones; approximately 77% were seen once. This TCR was recovered from a male donor in good health and CMV-seropositive. Sequenced input: PBMCs.

CDR3 loop: CATTPVRGTDTQYF. The CDR3 coding sequence is TGTGCCACCACCCCCGTCCGGGGCACAGATACGCAGTATTTT. The chain employs TRBV15 and TRBJ2-3; D is unclear. The CDR3 is made up of 14 amino acids. V lost 7 bases and J 1 base, leaving 12 bases between the germline ends. The germline V gene encodes CDR1 LNHNV and CDR2 YYDKDF (reference sequence).